The T cell receptor beta chain described here comes from a study of blood T cell repertoires in COVID-19. Study in general: In each case, the material was cDNA or gDNA derived from T cells, B-cell-depleted T cells, or PBMCs.

As originally analysed: Amplification from reference gene primers served as the basis for estimated nucleated cell counts. Assay used: immunoSEQ multiplex PCR; TCRdb lists only in-frame clones, some missing. V and J calls and clone size follow that table, whereas D and trimming were derived from the DNA. The table lists roughly 250,000 clones, about 91% of them singletons. Between the trimmed V and J ends, which lost 4 bases and 1 base, there was a span of 8 bases. This CDR3 has 13 residues. The V gene's germline CDR1 is SGHNT and CDR2 YYREEE (reference sequence). Cohorts were determined from participant-reported clinical history.

The origin of this receptor is a woman in her forties with acute COVID-19. Sequencing was performed on PBMCs or T cells enriched from blood (not recorded which). This chain connects TRBV5-4 to TRBJ1-2, with a possible D match to TRBD1 (5 bases). The CDR3 sequence is CASSQGVNYGYTF. In DNA form, the CDR3 reads TGTGCCAGCAGCCAAGGGGTTAACTATGGCTACACCTTC.